Following are 24 T cell receptor beta chains from one sample sequenced in a study of T cell repertoires in cytomegalovirus infection. TCRdb fed the reads into MiXCR, producing one record per CDR3 protein. The table lists about 330,000 distinct CDR3 sequences, nearly 35% of them singletons. These TCRs' antigens remain unknown. Sample: cultured PBMCs, taken from culture after CMV antigen stimulation. The receptors were gathered from a human donor in good health (CMV status not recorded). Some clones in this sample may be carry-over from other donors' samples.

This clonotype was counted between two and nine times. The genes are TRBV28 and TRBJ2-1, with 8 nucleotides matching TRBD2. V dropped 3 bases and J dropped 9; count of bases not matched to a gene: 7. Germline values: CDR1 MDHEN, CDR2 SYDVKM. This CDR3 is built from 14 residues. The CDR3 DNA reads TGTGCCAGCAGTTTGTGGCGGGAGGACAGTGAGCAGTTCTTC. Translation: CASSLWREDSEQFF.

The J gene is TRBJ2-1, the V gene TRBV7-9; TRBD1 might be the D (5 bases). The CDR3 is 12 residues long. V lost 5 bases and J 8 bases, leaving 10 bases between the germline ends. Germline loops: CDR1 SEHNR, CDR2 FQNEAQ (reference sequence). CDR3 in amino acids: CASSIQGDEQFF. The CDR3 coding sequence is TGTGCCAGCAGCATTCAGGGCGATGAGCAGTTCTTC.

The chain recombines TRBV20-1 with TRBJ2-7; D not certain. Between the trimmed V and J ends, which lost 7 bases and 5 bases, there was a span of 12 bases. CDR3 length: 11 amino acids. CDR1 and CDR2 from the germline V gene are DFQATT and SNEGSKA (reference sequence). The CDR3 sequence is CSGVGRHEQYF. CDR3 sequence (DNA): TGCAGTGGTGTGGGAAGGCACGAGCAGTACTTC.

The CDR3 coding sequence is TGTGCCAGCAGTTACAGCAGAGGGAGACAGGACCACTATGGCTACACCTTC. This sequence encodes CASSYSRGRQDHYGYTF. The gene calls are TRBV6-2 or TRBV6-3 and TRBJ1-2; D might be TRBD1 (6 bases). V was cut by 2 bases and J by 3 bases, with 19 bases left in between. CDR1 and CDR2 (germline): MNHEY, SVGEGT. The CDR3 loop spans 17 amino acids.

CDR3 nucleotide sequence: TGTGCCAGCAGTGTTCCCGGGCCCAAGGGCACAGATACGCAGTATTTT. Translated: CASSVPGPKGTDTQYF. V gene TRBV28 combines with J gene TRBJ2-3; D is unresolved. This CDR3 region has 16 residues. The V and J ends lost 5 bases and 1 base respectively, with 16 bases between them. In germline, CDR1 is MDHEN, CDR2 SYDVKM.

The chain recombines TRBV29-1 with TRBJ2-5; TRBD2 is a possible D gene (6 bases). Germline CDR1 reads SQVTM; CDR2 reads ANQGSEA. V lost 6 bases to trimming and J lost 4 bases, with 15 bases between them. This CDR3 is built from 13 residues. CDR3 residues: CSVRGGGIETQYF. For the CDR3, the DNA is TGCAGCGTCCGAGGTGGAGGGATAGAGACCCAGTACTTC.

The chain couples TRBV7-6 to TRBJ1-4; D unresolved. CDR3 length equals 13 residues. Germline values: CDR1 SGHVS, CDR2 FNYEAQ. V gave up 5 bases and J gave up 8 bases, with 12 bases separating them. The CDR3 nucleotides read TGTGCCAGCAGCATCGGACTGGACGAAAAACTGTTTTTT. Translated, it gives CASSIGLDEKLFF.

The chain joins TRBV27 to TRBJ1-1, with D perhaps TRBD1 (5 bases). Germline V gene sequence: CDR1 MNHEY, CDR2 SMNVEV (reference sequence). There are 16 residues in the CDR3. The V end lost 5 bases, the J end lost 5 bases, and 21 bases lay between the germline ends. CDR3 sequence (DNA): TGTGCCAGCAGTCCTGGGAATCAGGGTAGCGGTACTGAAGCTTTCTTT. Its protein is CASSPGNQGSGTEAFF.

The sample holds a few counts of this clonotype. The chain recombines TRBV14 with TRBJ1-1; no clear D. The CDR3 runs 15 residues. Trimming shortened V by 1 base and J by 3 bases, and 12 bases separated the two germline ends. Looked up from germline, CDR1 is SGHDN and CDR2 is FVKESK. The CDR3, as DNA: TGTGCCAGCAGCCAAGGTGGTCTAAGGTACACTGAAGCTTTCTTT. Translation: CASSQGGLRYTEAFF.

The chain uses TRBV6-2 or TRBV6-3 and TRBJ1-1; D might be TRBD1 (5 bases). The CDR3 has 15 residues. Trimming shortened V by 7 bases and J by 1 base, and 16 bases separated the two germline ends. Germline CDR1 is MNHEY and CDR2 is SVGEGT. The CDR3 coding sequence is TGTGCCAGCATTCGGGACGGTAATTCGAACACTGAAGCTTTCTTT. Translated, it gives CASIRDGNSNTEAFF.

V gene TRBV4-2 combines with J gene TRBJ1-5; the D is unclear. The CDR3 totals 13 residues. Germline V gene lookup returns CDR1 LGHNA and CDR2 YNFKEQ. V was pared by 0 bases and J by 7 bases, with 7 bases between. The chain's CDR3 is CASSQDLRQPQHF. CDR3 bases: TGTGCCAGCAGCCAAGATCTCAGGCAGCCCCAGCATTTT.

The chain uses TRBV3-1 and TRBJ2-3; maybe TRBD2 (5 bases). Germline CDR1 is LGHDT and CDR2 is YNNKEL (reference sequence). The CDR3 covers 12 residues. V lost 4 bases and J lost 8, with 10 bases in between. For the CDR3, the DNA is TGTGCCAGCAGCCCAGCGGATTCTACGCAGTATTTT. The encoded protein is CASSPADSTQYF.

Only a few counts were recorded for this clonotype. The chain is built from TRBV6-1 and TRBJ1-1; 10 nucleotides align to TRBD1. CDR3 length: 16 amino acids. The germline V gene has CDR1 MNHNS and CDR2 SASEGT. The ends lost 7 bases at V and 6 bases at J; junction bases unmatched: 14. CDR3 residues: CASTLTGTGVFAEAFF. CDR3 nucleotide sequence: TGTGCCAGCACCTTAACCGGGACAGGGGTTTTCGCTGAAGCTTTCTTT.

The sample holds a few counts of this clonotype. The chain is built from TRBV27 and TRBJ2-1, with unresolved D. Trimming took off 3 bases at V and 4 bases at J, with 13 bases between the two ends. Germline values: CDR1 MNHEY, CDR2 SMNVEV (reference sequence). The CDR3 spans 15 residues. The CDR3 loop reads CASSFTPAPYNEQFF. The CDR3 nucleotides are TGTGCCAGCAGTTTTACTCCGGCGCCTTACAATGAGCAGTTCTTC.

This clonotype was observed a few times. V is TRBV4-1 and J is TRBJ2-2; 10 nucleotides match TRBD1. This CDR3 is built from 14 residues. The germline V gene encodes CDR1 MGHRA and CDR2 YSYEKL. The V gene end was trimmed by 8 bases and the J gene end by 5 bases; junction bases not matched to a gene: 5. CDR3 amino acids: CASADRGLTGELFF. Written as DNA, the CDR3 is TGCGCCAGCGCCGACAGGGGGCTAACCGGGGAGCTGTTTTTT.

This clonotype was found a few times. This sequence joins TRBV7-2 and TRBJ2-7, with D possibly TRBD2 on 6 matching bases. Germline V gene sequence: CDR1 SGHTA, CDR2 FQGNSA. This CDR3 is 14 amino acids long. V was shortened by 2 bases and J by 2 bases, with 10 bases between the two germline ends. The CDR3 DNA sequence: TGTGCCAGCAGCTTAACGGAGGGGACCTACGAGCAGTACGTC. Translated, it gives CASSLTEGTYEQYV.

This clonotype was observed many times. V and J are TRBV7-2 and TRBJ2-3, with 10 bases aligning to TRBD1. This CDR3 has 17 amino acids. V lost 5 bases and J lost 3; bases outside the gene matches: 11. In germline, CDR1 is SGHTA, CDR2 FQGNSA. The CDR3: CASSHQRQGALTDTQYF. The CDR3 DNA is TGTGCCAGCAGCCATCAAAGACAGGGGGCGTTAACAGATACGCAGTATTTT.

This rearrangement joins TRBV5-4 to TRBJ2-7; D perhaps matches TRBD2 (6 bases). From germline, CDR1 is SGHNT and CDR2 YYREEE (reference sequence). The ends were cut back, 1 base at V and 5 bases at J, with 16 bases in the middle. The CDR3 consists of 15 residues. In DNA form, the CDR3 reads TGTGCCAGCAGCTTGAGTCGGGGGATGGGGGACGAGCAGTACTTC. This codes for CASSLSRGMGDEQYF.

The chain recombines TRBV28 with TRBJ2-1; D is undetermined. The CDR3 is made up of 13 amino acids. Germline V gene data show CDR1 as MDHEN and CDR2 as SYDVKM. V was clipped by 2 bases and J by 15 bases, with 17 bases between them. The CDR3 nucleotides are TGTGCCAGCAGTTTACCCGGCACCACTGTTTGGTTCTTC. As protein: CASSLPGTTVWFF.

The gene calls are TRBV28 and TRBJ1-1; possibly TRBD1 for D (5 bases). The V gene lost 6 bases and the J gene lost 13 bases, with 24 bases spanning the gap. The V gene's germline CDR1 is MDHEN and CDR2 SYDVKM. This CDR3 has 14 amino acids. The CDR3 DNA reads as TGTGCCAGCAGCCTATCGGGGGGAAGGGGTGGTGGTTTCTTT. Amino acids: CASSLSGGRGGGFF.

The rearrangement links TRBV29-1 to TRBJ2-1; perhaps TRBD2 as D (6 bases). With 4 bases removed from V and 1 base from J, the gap between germline ends came to 8 bases. The CDR3 contains 13 residues. Germline V gene sequence: CDR1 SQVTM, CDR2 ANQGSEA. The CDR3 loop reads CSVVRDSYNEQFF. Written as DNA, the CDR3 is TGCAGCGTTGTGCGGGATTCCTACAATGAGCAGTTCTTC.

V gene TRBV7-2 combines with J gene TRBJ1-4, with D maybe TRBD1 (6 bases). CDR1 and CDR2 from the germline V gene are SGHTA and FQGNSA. V lost 8 bases, J lost 0 bases, and 16 bases lay in between. The CDR3 spans 16 residues. CDR3 nucleotides: TGTGCCAGCGGACCGGGGACACGAGCAACTAATGAAAAACTGTTTTTT. Protein product: CASGPGTRATNEKLFF.

The chain employs TRBV12-3 or TRBV12-4 and TRBJ2-1; 7 bases are shared with TRBD1. This CDR3 is built from 15 residues. Trimming removed 1 base from V and 6 bases from J; junction bases left unmatched: 6. The CDR3 DNA sequence: TGTGCCAGCAGTTTAGGGGGGCAGGGGGTCAATGAGCAGTTCTTC. Encoded protein: CASSLGGQGVNEQFF.

The V and J genes are TRBV6-5 and TRBJ1-2; 9 bases line up with TRBD1. The junction had 3 bases not matched to a gene; V was cut back by 0 bases and J by 7 bases. The germline gives CDR1 MNHEY, CDR2 SVGAGI. The CDR3 runs 14 residues. In DNA, the CDR3 is TGTGCCAGCAGTTACTCGACAGGGGGAAGTGGCTACACCTTC. Its protein product is CASSYSTGGSGYTF.